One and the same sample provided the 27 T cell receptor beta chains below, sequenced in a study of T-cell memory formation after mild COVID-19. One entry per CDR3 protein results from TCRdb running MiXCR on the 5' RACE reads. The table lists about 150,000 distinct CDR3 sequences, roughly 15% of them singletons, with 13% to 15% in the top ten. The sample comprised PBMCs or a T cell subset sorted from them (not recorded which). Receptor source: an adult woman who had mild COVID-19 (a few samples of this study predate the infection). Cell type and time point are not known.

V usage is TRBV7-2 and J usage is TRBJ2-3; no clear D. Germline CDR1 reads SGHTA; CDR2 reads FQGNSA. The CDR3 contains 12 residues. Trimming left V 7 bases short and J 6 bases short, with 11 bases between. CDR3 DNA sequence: TGTGCCAGCAAGTTACTGGGCGATACGCAGTATTTT. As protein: CASKLLGDTQYF.

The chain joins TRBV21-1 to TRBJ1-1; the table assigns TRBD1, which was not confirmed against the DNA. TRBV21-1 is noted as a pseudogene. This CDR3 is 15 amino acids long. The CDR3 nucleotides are TGTGCCAGCAGCAAAGAACAGGGTAATCGCACTGAAGCTTTCTTT. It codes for CASSKEQGNRTEAFF.

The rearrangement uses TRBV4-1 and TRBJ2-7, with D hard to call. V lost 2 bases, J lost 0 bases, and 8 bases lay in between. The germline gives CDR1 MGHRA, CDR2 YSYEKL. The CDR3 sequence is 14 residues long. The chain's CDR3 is CASSQPARSYEQYF. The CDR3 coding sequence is TGCGCCAGCAGCCAACCCGCGCGCTCCTACGAGCAGTACTTC.

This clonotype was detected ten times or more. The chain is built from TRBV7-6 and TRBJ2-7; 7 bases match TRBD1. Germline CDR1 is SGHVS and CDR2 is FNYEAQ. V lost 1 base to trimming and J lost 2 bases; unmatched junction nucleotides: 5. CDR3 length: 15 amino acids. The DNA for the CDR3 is TGTGCCAGCAGCTTAGAGGGACAGCCAGCCTACGAGCAGTACTTC. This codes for CASSLEGQPAYEQYF.

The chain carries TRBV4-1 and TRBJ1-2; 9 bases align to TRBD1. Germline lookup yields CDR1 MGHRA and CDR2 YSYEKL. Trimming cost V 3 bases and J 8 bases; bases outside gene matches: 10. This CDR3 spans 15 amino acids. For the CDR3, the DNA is TGCGCCAGCAGCCATTGGACAGGGGAAATCGCAGGCTACACCTTC. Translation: CASSHWTGEIAGYTF.

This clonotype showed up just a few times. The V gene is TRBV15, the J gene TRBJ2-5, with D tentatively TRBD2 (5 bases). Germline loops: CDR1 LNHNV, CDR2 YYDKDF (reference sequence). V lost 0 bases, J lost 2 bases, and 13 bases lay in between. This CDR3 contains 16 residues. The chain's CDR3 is CATSRDLEVPQETQYF. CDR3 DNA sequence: TGTGCCACCAGCAGAGATTTGGAGGTCCCACAAGAGACCCAGTACTTC.

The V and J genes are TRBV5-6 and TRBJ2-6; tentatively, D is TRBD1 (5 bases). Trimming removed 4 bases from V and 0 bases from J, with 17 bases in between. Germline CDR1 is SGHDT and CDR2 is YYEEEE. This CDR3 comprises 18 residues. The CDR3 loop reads CASSLGHGLPSGANVLTF. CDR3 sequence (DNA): TGTGCCAGCAGCCTAGGACACGGGCTCCCCTCTGGGGCCAACGTCCTGACTTTC. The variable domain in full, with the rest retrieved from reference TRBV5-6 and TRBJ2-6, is DAGVTQSPTHLIKTRGQQVTLRCSPKSGHDTVSWYQQALGQGPQFIFQYYEEEERQRGNFPDRFSGHQFPNYSSELNVNALLLGDSALYLCASSLGHGLPSGANVLTFGAGSRLTVL.

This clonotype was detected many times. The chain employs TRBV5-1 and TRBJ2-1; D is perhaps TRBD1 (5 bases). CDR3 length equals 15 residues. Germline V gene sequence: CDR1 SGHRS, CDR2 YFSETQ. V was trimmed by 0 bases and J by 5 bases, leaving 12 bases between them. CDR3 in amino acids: CASSLDPGLDNEQFF. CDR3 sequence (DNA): TGCGCCAGCAGCTTGGACCCAGGGTTAGACAATGAGCAGTTCTTC.

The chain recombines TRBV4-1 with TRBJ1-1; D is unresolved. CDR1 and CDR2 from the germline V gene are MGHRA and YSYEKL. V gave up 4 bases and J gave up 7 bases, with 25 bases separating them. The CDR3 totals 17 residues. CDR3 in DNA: TGCGCCAGCAGCCCCGGGCCCACGCCGAAAAAATCTCTTGAAGCTTTCTTT. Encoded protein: CASSPGPTPKKSLEAFF.

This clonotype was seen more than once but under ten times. CDR3 nucleotides: TGTGCCACCATGACTAGCGGGAGGCTAAACGAGCAGTTCTTC. Protein product: CATMTSGRLNEQFF. The chain recombines TRBV24-1 with TRBJ2-1; 13 bases line up with TRBD2. V lost 8 bases and J lost 10; bases outside the gene matches: 7. In germline, CDR1 is KGHDR, CDR2 SFDVKD. This CDR3 comprises 14 residues.

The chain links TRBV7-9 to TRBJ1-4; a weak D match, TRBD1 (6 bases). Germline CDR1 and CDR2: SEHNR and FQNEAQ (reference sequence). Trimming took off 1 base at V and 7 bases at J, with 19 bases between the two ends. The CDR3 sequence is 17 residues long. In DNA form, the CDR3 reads TGTGCCAGCAGCTTAGGGGCTGAAGTTAGGACAGTTGAAAAACTGTTTTTT. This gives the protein CASSLGAEVRTVEKLFF.

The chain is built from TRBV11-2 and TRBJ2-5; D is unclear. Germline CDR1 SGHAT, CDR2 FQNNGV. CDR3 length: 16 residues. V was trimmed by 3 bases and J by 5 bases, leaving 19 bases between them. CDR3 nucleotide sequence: TGTGCCAGCAGCTTTCTTGTCGATCTGGGATGGGAGACCCAGTACTTC. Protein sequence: CASSFLVDLGWETQYF.

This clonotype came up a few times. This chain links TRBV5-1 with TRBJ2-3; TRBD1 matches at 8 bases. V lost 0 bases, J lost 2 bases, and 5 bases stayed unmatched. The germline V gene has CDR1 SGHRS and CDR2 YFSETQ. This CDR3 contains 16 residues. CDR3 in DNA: TGCGCCAGCAGCTTGGCCGGGACAGGTTCCACAGATACGCAGTATTTT. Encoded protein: CASSLAGTGSTDTQYF.

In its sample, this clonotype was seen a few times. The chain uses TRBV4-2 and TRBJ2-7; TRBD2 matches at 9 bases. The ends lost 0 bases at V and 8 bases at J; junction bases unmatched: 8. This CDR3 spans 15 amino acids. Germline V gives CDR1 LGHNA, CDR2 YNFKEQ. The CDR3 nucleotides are TGTGCCAGCAGCCAAGATTGGGTAGCGGGAGCCCAGCAGTACTTC. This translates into CASSQDWVAGAQQYF.

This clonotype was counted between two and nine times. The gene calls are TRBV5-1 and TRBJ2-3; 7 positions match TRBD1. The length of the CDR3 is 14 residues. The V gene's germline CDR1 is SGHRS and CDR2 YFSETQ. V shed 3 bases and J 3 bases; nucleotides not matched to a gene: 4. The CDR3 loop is CASSSRDRTDTQYF. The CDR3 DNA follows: TGCGCCAGCAGCTCCCGGGACAGAACAGATACGCAGTATTTT.

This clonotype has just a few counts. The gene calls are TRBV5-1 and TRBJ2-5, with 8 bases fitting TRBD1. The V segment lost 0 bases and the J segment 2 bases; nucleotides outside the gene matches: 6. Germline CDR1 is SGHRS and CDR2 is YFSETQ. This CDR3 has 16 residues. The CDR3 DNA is TGCGCCAGCAGCTTGGCCCTGGACAGGGCTCAAGAGACCCAGTACTTC. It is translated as CASSLALDRAQETQYF. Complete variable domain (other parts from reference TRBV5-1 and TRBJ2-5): KAGVTQTPRYLIKTRGQQVTLSCSPISGHRSVSWYQQTPGQGLQFLFEYFSETQRNKGNFPGRFSGRQFSNSRSEMNVSTLELGDSALYLCASSLALDRAQETQYFGPGTRLLVL.

CDR3 bases: TGTGCCATCAGTGAGGGGACAGGGGCGAGAGATACGCAGTATTTT. Translating gives CAISEGTGARDTQYF. The rearrangement joins TRBV10-3 to TRBJ2-3; 10 nucleotides align to TRBD1. CDR1 is ENHRY, CDR2 SYGVKD, per germline. With 2 bases clipped from V and 5 bases from J, the junction kept 4 bases outside the gene matches. CDR3 length equals 15 residues.

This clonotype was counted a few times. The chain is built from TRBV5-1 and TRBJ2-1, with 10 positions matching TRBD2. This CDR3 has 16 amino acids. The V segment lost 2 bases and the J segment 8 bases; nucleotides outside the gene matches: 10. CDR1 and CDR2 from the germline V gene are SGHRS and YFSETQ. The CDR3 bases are TGCGCCAGCAGCTTCACTAGCGGGGCACCTGGGGATGAGCAGTTCTTC. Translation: CASSFTSGAPGDEQFF. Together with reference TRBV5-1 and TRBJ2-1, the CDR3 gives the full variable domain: KAGVTQTPRYLIKTRGQQVTLSCSPISGHRSVSWYQQTPGQGLQFLFEYFSETQRNKGNFPGRFSGRQFSNSRSEMNVSTLELGDSALYLCASSFTSGAPGDEQFFGPGTRLTVL.

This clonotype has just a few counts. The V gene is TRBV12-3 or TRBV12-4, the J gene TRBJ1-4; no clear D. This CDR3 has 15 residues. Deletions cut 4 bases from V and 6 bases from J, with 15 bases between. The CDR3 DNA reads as TGTGCCAGCAGTTCTAGAGGGTATGAGGATGAAAAACTGTTTTTT. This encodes CASSSRGYEDEKLFF.

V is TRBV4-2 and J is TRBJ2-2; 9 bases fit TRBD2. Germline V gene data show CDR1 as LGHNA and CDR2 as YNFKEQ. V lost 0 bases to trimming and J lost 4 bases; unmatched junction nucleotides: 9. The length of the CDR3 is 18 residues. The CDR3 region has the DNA TGTGCCAGCAGCCAAGAGTTAAGCCTAGCGGGGAGCACCGGGGAGCTGTTTTTT. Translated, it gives CASSQELSLAGSTGELFF.

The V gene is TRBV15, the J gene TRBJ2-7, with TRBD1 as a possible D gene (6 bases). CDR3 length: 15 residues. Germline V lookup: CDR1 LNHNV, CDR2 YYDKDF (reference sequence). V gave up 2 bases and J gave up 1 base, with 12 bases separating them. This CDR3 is CATSRTDRFSYEQYF. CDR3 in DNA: TGTGCCACCAGCAGAACAGACAGGTTTTCCTACGAGCAGTACTTC.

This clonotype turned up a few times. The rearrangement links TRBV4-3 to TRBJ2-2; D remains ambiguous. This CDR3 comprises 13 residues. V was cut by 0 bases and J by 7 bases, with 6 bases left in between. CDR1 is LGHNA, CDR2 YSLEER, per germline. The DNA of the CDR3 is TGCGCCAGCAGCCAAGAGGGAAGCGGGGAGCTGTTTTTT. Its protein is CASSQEGSGELFF.

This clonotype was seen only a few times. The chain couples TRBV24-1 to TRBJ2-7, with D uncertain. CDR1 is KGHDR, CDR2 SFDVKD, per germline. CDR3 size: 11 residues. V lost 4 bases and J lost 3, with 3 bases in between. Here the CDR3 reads CATSEGYEQYF. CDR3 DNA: TGTGCCACCAGTGAAGGCTACGAGCAGTACTTC.

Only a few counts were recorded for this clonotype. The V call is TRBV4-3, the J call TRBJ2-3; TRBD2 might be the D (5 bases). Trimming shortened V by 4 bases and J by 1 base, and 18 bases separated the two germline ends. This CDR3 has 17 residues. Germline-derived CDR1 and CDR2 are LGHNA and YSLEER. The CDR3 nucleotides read TGCGCCAGCAGCCGCCATTTGAGGGATAGGGGCACAGATACGCAGTATTTT. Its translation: CASSRHLRDRGTDTQYF.

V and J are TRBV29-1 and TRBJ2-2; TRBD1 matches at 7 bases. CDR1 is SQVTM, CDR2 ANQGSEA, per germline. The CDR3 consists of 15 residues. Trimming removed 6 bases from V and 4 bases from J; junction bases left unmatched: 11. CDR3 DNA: TGCAGCGTGGCATTGAGGGGGCTGGGCACCGGGGAGCTGTTTTTT. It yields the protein CSVALRGLGTGELFF.

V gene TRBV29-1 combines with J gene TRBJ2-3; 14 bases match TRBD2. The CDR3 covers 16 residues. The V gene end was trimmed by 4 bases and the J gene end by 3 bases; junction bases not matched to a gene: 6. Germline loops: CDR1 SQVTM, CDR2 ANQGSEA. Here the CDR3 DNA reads TGCAGCGTTGGTTCGGGACTAGCGGGAGCGACAGATACGCAGTATTTT. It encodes CSVGSGLAGATDTQYF.

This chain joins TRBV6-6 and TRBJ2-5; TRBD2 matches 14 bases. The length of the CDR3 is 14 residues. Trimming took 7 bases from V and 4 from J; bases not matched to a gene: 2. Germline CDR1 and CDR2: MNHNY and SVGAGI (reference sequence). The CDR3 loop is CASNGLAGGETQYF. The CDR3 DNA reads TGTGCCAGCAACGGACTAGCGGGAGGAGAGACCCAGTACTTC.